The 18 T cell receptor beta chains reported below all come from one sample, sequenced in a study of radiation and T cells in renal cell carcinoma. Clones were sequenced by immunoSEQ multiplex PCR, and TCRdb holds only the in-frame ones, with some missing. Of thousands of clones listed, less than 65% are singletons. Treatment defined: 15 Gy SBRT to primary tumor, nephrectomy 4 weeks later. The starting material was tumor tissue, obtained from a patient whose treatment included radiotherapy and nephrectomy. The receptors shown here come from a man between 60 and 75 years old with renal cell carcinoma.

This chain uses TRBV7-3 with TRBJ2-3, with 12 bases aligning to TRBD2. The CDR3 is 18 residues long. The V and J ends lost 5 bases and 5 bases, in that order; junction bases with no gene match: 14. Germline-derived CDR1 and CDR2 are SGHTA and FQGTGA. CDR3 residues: CASSREGRLAGEQDTQYF. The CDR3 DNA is TGTGCCAGCAGCCGTGAGGGAAGACTAGCGGGAGAGCAAGATACGCAGTATTTT.

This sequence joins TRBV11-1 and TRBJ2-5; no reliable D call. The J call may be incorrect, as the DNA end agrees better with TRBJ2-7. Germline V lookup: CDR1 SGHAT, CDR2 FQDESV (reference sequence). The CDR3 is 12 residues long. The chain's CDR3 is CASSFDVSEQYF. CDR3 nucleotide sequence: TGTGCCAGCAGCTTCGATGTAAGCGAGCAGTACTTC.

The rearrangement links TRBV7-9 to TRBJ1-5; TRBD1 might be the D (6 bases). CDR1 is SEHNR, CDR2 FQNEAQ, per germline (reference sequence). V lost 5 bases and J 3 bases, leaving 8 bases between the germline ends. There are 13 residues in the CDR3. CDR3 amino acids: CASSTGFNQPQHF. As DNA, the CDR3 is TGTGCCAGCAGCACAGGGTTCAATCAGCCCCAGCATTTT.

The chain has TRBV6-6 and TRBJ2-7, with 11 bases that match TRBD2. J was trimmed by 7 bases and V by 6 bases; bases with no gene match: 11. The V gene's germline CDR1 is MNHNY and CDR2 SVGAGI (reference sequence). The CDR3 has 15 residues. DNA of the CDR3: TGTGCCAGCAGCAGACTAGCGGGACCTCCGGGAGAGCAGTACTTC. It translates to CASSRLAGPPGEQYF.

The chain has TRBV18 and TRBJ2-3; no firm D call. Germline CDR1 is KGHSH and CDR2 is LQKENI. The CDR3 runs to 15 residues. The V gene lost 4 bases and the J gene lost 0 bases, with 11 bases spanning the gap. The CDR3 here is CASSLLAASTDTQYF. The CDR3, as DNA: TGTGCCAGCTCACTCCTGGCAGCTAGCACAGATACGCAGTATTTT.

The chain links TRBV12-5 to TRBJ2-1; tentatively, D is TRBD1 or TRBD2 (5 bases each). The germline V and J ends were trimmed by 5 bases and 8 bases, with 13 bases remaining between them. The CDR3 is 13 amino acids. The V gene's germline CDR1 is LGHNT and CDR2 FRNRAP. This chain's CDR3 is CASGPGTRDEQFF. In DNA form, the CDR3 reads TGTGCTAGTGGTCCCGGGACGAGAGATGAGCAGTTCTTC.

The CDR3, as DNA: TGTGCCAGCAGCCCTCACCGCGGGGGGAGCTATGGCTACACCTTC. Amino acids: CASSPHRGGSYGYTF. The V gene is TRBV11-2, the J gene TRBJ1-2; possibly TRBD1 for D (5 bases). Germline V lookup: CDR1 SGHAT, CDR2 FQNNGV. The CDR3 spans 15 residues. V shed 5 bases and J shed 4 bases, with 17 bases lying between them.

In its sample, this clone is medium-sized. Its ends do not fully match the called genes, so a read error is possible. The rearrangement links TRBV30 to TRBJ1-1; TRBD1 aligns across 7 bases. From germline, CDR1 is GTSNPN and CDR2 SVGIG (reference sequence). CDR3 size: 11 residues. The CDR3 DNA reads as TGTGCCTGGGCCAAGACAGGGAGTAGCTCTTTT. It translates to CAWAKTGSSSF.

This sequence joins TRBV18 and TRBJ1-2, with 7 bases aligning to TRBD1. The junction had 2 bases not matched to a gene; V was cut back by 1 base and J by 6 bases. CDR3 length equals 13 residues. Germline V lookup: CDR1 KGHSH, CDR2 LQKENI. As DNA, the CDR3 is TGTGCCAGCTCACCACACGGACAGGATGGCTACACCTTC. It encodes CASSPHGQDGYTF. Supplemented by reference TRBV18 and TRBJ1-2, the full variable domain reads NAGVMQNPRHLVRRRGQEARLRCSPMKGHSHVYWYRQLPEEGLKFMVYLQKENIIDESGMPKERFSAEFPKEGPSILRIQQVVRGDSAAYFCASSPHGQDGYTFGSGTRLTVV.

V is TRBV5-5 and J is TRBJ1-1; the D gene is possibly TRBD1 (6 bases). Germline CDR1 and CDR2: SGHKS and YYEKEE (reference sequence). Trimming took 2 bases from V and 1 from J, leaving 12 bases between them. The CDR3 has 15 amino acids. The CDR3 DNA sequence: TGTGCCAGCAGCTTAGTTCGACAGGCGAACACTGAAGCTTTCTTT. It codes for CASSLVRQANTEAFF.

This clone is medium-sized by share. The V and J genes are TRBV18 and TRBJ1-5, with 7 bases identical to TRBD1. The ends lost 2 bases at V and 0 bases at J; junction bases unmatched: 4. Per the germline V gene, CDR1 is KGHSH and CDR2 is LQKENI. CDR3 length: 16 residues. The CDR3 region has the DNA TGTGCCAGCTCACCAGACAGGGCCGATAGCAATCAGCCCCAGCATTTT. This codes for CASSPDRADSNQPQHF.

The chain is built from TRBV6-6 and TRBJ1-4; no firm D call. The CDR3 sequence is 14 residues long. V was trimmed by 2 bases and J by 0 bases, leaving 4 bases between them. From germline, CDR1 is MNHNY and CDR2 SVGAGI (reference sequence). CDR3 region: CASSYGSTNEKLFF. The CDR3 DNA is TGTGCCAGCAGTTACGGTTCAACTAATGAAAAACTGTTTTTT.

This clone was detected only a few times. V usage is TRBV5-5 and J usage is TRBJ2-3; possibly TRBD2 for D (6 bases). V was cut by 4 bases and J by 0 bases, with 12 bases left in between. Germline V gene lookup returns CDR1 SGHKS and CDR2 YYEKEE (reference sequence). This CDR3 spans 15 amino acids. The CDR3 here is CASSQVSGSTDTQYF. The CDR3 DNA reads TGTGCCAGCAGCCAAGTAAGCGGGAGCACAGATACGCAGTATTTT.

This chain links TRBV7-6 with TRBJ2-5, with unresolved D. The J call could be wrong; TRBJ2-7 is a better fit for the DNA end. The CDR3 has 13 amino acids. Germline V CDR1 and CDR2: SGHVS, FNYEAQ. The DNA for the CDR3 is TGTGCCAGCAGCTTAGGCCCTAATTACGAGCAGTACTTC. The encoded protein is CASSLGPNYEQYF.

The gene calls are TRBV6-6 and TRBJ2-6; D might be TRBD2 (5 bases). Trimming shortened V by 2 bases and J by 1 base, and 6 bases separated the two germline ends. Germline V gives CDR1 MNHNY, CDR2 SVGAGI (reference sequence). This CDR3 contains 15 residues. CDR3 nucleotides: TGTGCCAGCAGTTACGGGAGATCTGGGGCCAACGTCCTGACTTTC. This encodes CASSYGRSGANVLTF.

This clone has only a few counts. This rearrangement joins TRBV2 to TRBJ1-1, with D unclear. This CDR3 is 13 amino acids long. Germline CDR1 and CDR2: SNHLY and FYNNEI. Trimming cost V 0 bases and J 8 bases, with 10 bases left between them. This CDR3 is CASSEAGGREAFF. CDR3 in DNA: TGTGCCAGCAGTGAAGCTGGTGGCAGGGAAGCTTTCTTT.

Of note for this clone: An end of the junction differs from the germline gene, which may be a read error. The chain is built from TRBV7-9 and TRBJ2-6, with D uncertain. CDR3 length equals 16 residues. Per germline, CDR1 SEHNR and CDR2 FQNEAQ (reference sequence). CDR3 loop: CASSQDGSSGANVLTF. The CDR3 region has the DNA TGCGCCAGCAGCCAAGACGGCAGCTCTGGGGCCAACGTCCTGACTTTC.

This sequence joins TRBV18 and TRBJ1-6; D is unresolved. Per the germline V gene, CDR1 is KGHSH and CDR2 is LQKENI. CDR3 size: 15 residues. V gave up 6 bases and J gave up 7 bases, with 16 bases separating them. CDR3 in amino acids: CASSPSGSINSPLHF. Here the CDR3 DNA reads TGTGCCAGCTCCCCGAGCGGCTCTATAAATTCACCCCTCCACTTT.